This T cell receptor beta chain was captured in a study of T cell responses to AZD1222 COVID-19 vaccine. This clone came up a few times. This CDR3 has 14 amino acids. Germline CDR1 reads LGHDT; CDR2 reads YNNKEL (reference sequence). V was pared by 1 base and J by 3 bases, with 1 base of the junction left unmatched. Produced via immunoSEQ multiplex PCR; TCRdb's table is partial and in-frame only. There are some 110,000 clones in the sample; around 84% occur only once, and around 17% lies in the top ten. The sample was peripheral blood, taken 28 days after the second AZD1222 dose. The chain couples TRBV3-1 (or the pseudogene TRBV3-2) to TRBJ2-7, with 9 bases lining up with TRBD1. The sequence was obtained from an adult who received the AZD1222 COVID-19 vaccine. CDR3 bases: TGTGCCAGCAGCCAAGTGGACAGGGGCTACGAGCAGTACTTC. This codes for CASSQVDRGYEQYF.